This note documents a single TCR beta chain sequence. The target antigen is unknown. Collection occurred without any documented infections or immune events in donors. These data come from a study of identifying expanded T cells in peripheral blood. Whole-study results and caveats: Variance in clone template counts between roughly two-week samples significantly increased with total template count across all healthy donors.

This CDR3 contains 15 residues. Germline V gene lookup returns CDR1 MNHNY and CDR2 SVGAGI (reference sequence). With 7 bases removed from V and 8 bases from J, the gap between germline ends came to 20 bases. Libraries were prepared by immunoSEQ multiplex PCR; TCRdb keeps only in-frame clonotypes and omits some of them. The table shows 90,000 or so clones, with approximately 86% occurring only once. The sample consisted of blood. The chain employs TRBV6-6 and TRBJ1-4; TRBD1 is a possible D gene (6 bases). This clonotype was obtained from a person aged 18 to 69 in good health. This CDR3 reads CASTPGGRSEEKLFF. CDR3 nucleotide sequence: TGTGCCAGCACCCCGGGGGGGCGGAGTGAGGAAAAACTGTTTTTT.